This TCR beta chain was sequenced during a study of blood T cell repertoires in COVID-19. Across the whole study: Samples of COVID-19 (acute and convalescent) were obtained from the United States, Italy and Spain.

Germline V gives CDR1 SGHTA, CDR2 FQGNSA. Trimming took 3 bases from V and 4 from J, leaving 10 bases between them. CDR3 length equals 15 residues. The authors' processing: Nucleated cell counts were estimated from reference gene primer amplification. Using immunoSEQ multiplex PCR, the repertoire was profiled, and TCRdb retains in-frame clones only, with some absent. V and J calls and clone size are copied from that table; D and trimming were computed from the DNA. The table has 70,000 to 90,000 clones, about 86% seen once. This chain links TRBV7-2 with TRBJ2-6; D unresolved. This clonotype was obtained from a man of 80 years or more with COVID-19, enrolled during active disease. The sequencing sample was made of peripheral blood. Here the CDR3 reads CASSFKEPGANVLTF. CDR3 DNA: TGTGCCAGCAGCTTTAAAGAGCCCGGGGCCAACGTCCTGACTTTC.